The 20 T cell receptor beta chains presented below share a single source sample, sequenced in a study of OX40 agonist ivuxolimab in advanced cancers. Generated by immunoSEQ multiplex PCR, the TCRdb table keeps only in-frame clones and is missing some. The sample carries under 65,000 clones, 87% recorded once. Sequencing was performed on CD4+ or CD8+ T cells sorted from blood, taken in a trial of the OX40 agonist ivuxolimab. The receptors here all came from an adult with an advanced solid tumor such as melanoma, head and neck, liver or kidney cancer.

This clone occurred a few times. The V call is TRBV25-1, the J call TRBJ1-2; 10 nucleotides agree with TRBD1. Germline CDR1 and CDR2: MGHDK and SYGVNS. The CDR3 loop spans 15 amino acids. With 6 bases clipped from V and 3 bases from J, the junction kept 7 bases outside the gene matches. The CDR3 DNA sequence: TGTGCCAGCAGCCCCCCGGGACAGGGGTACTATGGCTACACCTTC. Its translation is CASSPPGQGYYGYTF.

The chain recombines TRBV5-8 with TRBJ2-5, with D possibly being TRBD1 or TRBD2 (5 bases each). This CDR3 contains 15 residues. Germline V lookup: CDR1 SGHTS, CDR2 YDEGEE. V was shortened by 4 bases and J by 4 bases, with 17 bases between the two germline ends. The CDR3 region has the DNA TGTGCCAGCAGCCCCGTGGGGACCCCGGGAGAGACCCAGTACTTC. The encoded protein is CASSPVGTPGETQYF.

The rearrangement uses TRBV2 and TRBJ2-7; 9 nucleotides align to TRBD2. This CDR3 contains 16 residues. The germline V gene has CDR1 SNHLY and CDR2 FYNNEI. V lost 7 bases, J lost 6 bases, and 16 bases stayed unmatched. The CDR3 bases are TGTGCCAGCAAATTGCGGGGGGGCCGGGGAGTAGGCGAGCAGTACTTC. Protein: CASKLRGGRGVGEQYF.

The chain has TRBV10-3 and TRBJ1-5; D not resolved. Germline CDR1 reads ENHRY; CDR2 reads SYGVKD. Deletions cut 1 base from V and 7 bases from J, with 11 bases between. The CDR3 loop spans 14 amino acids. The CDR3 coding sequence is TGTGCCATCAGTGAGTTCGGAGGAGGCCAGCCCCAGCATTTT. It codes for CAISEFGGGQPQHF.

The chain recombines TRBV7-6 with TRBJ2-3; 8 positions match TRBD2. V lost 2 bases and J lost 7; bases outside the gene matches: 11. Germline V CDR1 and CDR2: SGHVS, FNYEAQ. The CDR3 runs to 16 residues. CDR3 in DNA: TGTGCCAGCAGCTTAATTGTGGTCGGGGGGGTAAATACGCAGTATTTT. Amino acid sequence: CASSLIVVGGVNTQYF. The full variable domain, in which reference TRBV7-6 and TRBJ2-3 provide the parts outside the CDR3, is GAGVSQSPRYKVTKRGQDVALRCDPISGHVSLYWYRQALGQGPEFLTYFNYEAQQDKSGLPNDRFSAERPEGSISTLTIQRTEQRDSAMYRCASSLIVVGGVNTQYFGPGTRLTVL.

The chain combines TRBV11-2 with TRBJ2-7, with a possible D match to TRBD1 (6 bases). This CDR3 is 16 amino acids long. Trimming removed 5 bases from V and 1 base from J, with 18 bases in between. Germline V lookup: CDR1 SGHAT, CDR2 FQNNGV. CDR3 protein: CASSVNTGIVSYEQYF. In DNA form, the CDR3 reads TGTGCCAGCAGCGTCAACACAGGGATTGTGTCCTACGAGCAGTACTTC. Variable domain in full (rest from reference TRBV11-2 and TRBJ2-7): EAGVAQSPRYKIIEKRQSVAFWCNPISGHATLYWYQQILGQGPKLLIQFQNNGVVDDSQLPKDRFSAERLKGVDSTLKIQPAKLEDSAVYLCASSVNTGIVSYEQYFGPGTRLTVT.

The genes are TRBV30 and TRBJ1-2, with D unclear. Germline CDR1 GTSNPN, CDR2 SVGIG (reference sequence). V was pared by 8 bases and J by 4 bases, with 11 bases between. The length of the CDR3 is 11 residues. The CDR3 DNA follows: TGTGCCCACTCCCTCTCCTATGGCTACACCTTC. Amino acid sequence: CAHSLSYGYTF.

This chain uses TRBV18 with TRBJ2-7, with no clear D. The V and J ends lost 3 bases and 7 bases respectively, with 13 bases between them. Germline CDR1 reads KGHSH; CDR2 reads LQKENI. The CDR3 loop spans 13 amino acids. CDR3 sequence: CASSPPSPREQYF. The CDR3 DNA follows: TGTGCCAGCTCACCGCCAAGCCCTAGGGAGCAGTACTTC.

The chain has TRBV2 and TRBJ2-5; D perhaps matches TRBD1 (6 bases). The CDR3 extends over 14 amino acids. The V gene lost 6 bases and the J gene lost 0 bases, with 11 bases spanning the gap. CDR1 is SNHLY, CDR2 FYNNEI, per germline. CDR3 nucleotides: TGTGCCAGCAGGGGACAACCAAACCAAGAGACCCAGTACTTC. Translated, it gives CASRGQPNQETQYF.

The genes are TRBV2 and TRBJ2-7, with 10 bases that match TRBD2. The CDR3 covers 15 residues. Unmatched junction bases numbered 6, after V lost 7 bases and J lost 0 bases. Germline loops: CDR1 SNHLY, CDR2 FYNNEI. CDR3 sequence: CASTPSGRNSYEQYF. The CDR3 bases are TGTGCCAGCACCCCTAGCGGGAGAAACTCCTACGAGCAGTACTTC.

J is TRBJ2-7 and V is TRBV13, with 8 bases fitting TRBD1. The CDR3 is made up of 13 amino acids. The J segment lost 3 bases and the V segment lost 5 bases, leaving 3 bases of the junction unmatched. Germline V gene data show CDR1 as PRHDT and CDR2 as FYEKMQ (reference sequence). For the CDR3, the DNA is TGTGCCAGCAGCCGTACAGGGGGCTACGAGCAGTACTTC. Amino acids: CASSRTGGYEQYF.

The rearrangement uses TRBV10-1 and TRBJ1-2, with D tentatively TRBD1 (6 bases). The V gene's germline CDR1 is WNHNN and CDR2 SYGVQD (reference sequence). This CDR3 is built from 14 residues. The V and J ends lost 8 bases and 4 bases respectively, with 17 bases between them. The CDR3 is CASADRRTSYGYTF. The CDR3 DNA is TGCGCCAGCGCAGACAGGCGAACTTCCTATGGCTACACCTTC.

The chain combines TRBV6-1 with TRBJ1-6; D possibly corresponds to TRBD1 (6 bases). The CDR3 spans 14 residues. Germline assignment: CDR1 MNHNS and CDR2 SASEGT. The ends were cut back, 4 bases at V and 8 bases at J, with 12 bases in the middle. The DNA of the CDR3 is TGTGCCAGCAGTGGCCAGCCAGGGGATTCACCCCTCCACTTT. This encodes CASSGQPGDSPLHF.

The chain has TRBV7-2 and TRBJ1-5, with 7 positions matching TRBD1. The CDR3 length is 15 residues. Germline assignment: CDR1 SGHTA and CDR2 FQGNSA. After removal of 1 base from V and 6 bases from J, the junction contained 6 bases not matched to a gene. The CDR3: CASSLETGASQPQHF. CDR3 DNA: TGTGCCAGCAGCTTAGAAACAGGGGCTTCTCAGCCCCAGCATTTT.

The V gene is TRBV5-1, the J gene TRBJ2-1; 9 bases line up with TRBD2. The CDR3 runs 15 residues. Germline V CDR1 and CDR2: SGHRS, YFSETQ. Trimming at V came to 0 bases and at J to 6 bases, leaving 4 bases not matched to a gene. This CDR3 is CASSLARGGFNEQFF. CDR3 DNA sequence: TGCGCCAGCAGCTTGGCGCGGGGGGGCTTCAATGAGCAGTTCTTC.

This chain connects TRBV30 to TRBJ1-3; 8 bases map to TRBD1. The CDR3 totals 16 residues. Trimming cost V 0 bases and J 4 bases; bases outside gene matches: 8. Germline lookup yields CDR1 GTSNPN and CDR2 SVGIG (reference sequence). This CDR3 reads CAWSVTHRGSGNTIYF. CDR3 DNA: TGTGCCTGGAGTGTAACTCACAGGGGGTCAGGAAACACCATATATTTT.

V gene TRBV27 combines with J gene TRBJ1-6; weak D call: TRBD1 (6 bases). The CDR3 sequence is 16 residues long. Germline CDR1 and CDR2: MNHEY and SMNVEV (reference sequence). Trimming removed 0 bases at V and 9 bases at J, with 15 bases between. The CDR3 nucleotides are TGTGCCAGCAGTTTATCGGGGGCAGCATCCAGTTCACCCCTCCACTTT. Protein sequence: CASSLSGAASSSPLHF.

The chain has TRBV7-8 and TRBJ2-7, with unresolved D. Per germline, CDR1 SGHVS and CDR2 FQNEAQ. The CDR3 consists of 14 residues. V lost 4 bases and J 2 bases, leaving 12 bases between the germline ends. CDR3 nucleotides: TGTGCCAGCAGCTCGCAGGTTCTCGCCTACGAGCAGTACTTC. As protein: CASSSQVLAYEQYF.

Here the CDR3 reads CASSEYRPSNTGELFF. CDR3 DNA sequence: TGTGCCAGCAGTGAATACAGGCCTTCGAACACCGGGGAGCTGTTTTTT. The chain uses TRBV25-1 and TRBJ2-2; unclear D gene. Trimming cost V 0 bases and J 0 bases, with 8 bases left between them. The CDR3 spans 16 residues. CDR1 and CDR2 (germline): MGHDK, SYGVNS.

V and J are TRBV11-3 and TRBJ2-1; D gene unclear. Germline CDR1 reads SGHNT; CDR2 reads YENEEA. Between the trimmed V and J ends, which lost 6 bases and 7 bases, there was a span of 16 bases. The CDR3 totals 14 residues. The CDR3 sequence is CASSYDRQSNEQFF. As DNA, the CDR3 is TGTGCCAGCAGTTACGATCGTCAGAGTAATGAGCAGTTCTTC.